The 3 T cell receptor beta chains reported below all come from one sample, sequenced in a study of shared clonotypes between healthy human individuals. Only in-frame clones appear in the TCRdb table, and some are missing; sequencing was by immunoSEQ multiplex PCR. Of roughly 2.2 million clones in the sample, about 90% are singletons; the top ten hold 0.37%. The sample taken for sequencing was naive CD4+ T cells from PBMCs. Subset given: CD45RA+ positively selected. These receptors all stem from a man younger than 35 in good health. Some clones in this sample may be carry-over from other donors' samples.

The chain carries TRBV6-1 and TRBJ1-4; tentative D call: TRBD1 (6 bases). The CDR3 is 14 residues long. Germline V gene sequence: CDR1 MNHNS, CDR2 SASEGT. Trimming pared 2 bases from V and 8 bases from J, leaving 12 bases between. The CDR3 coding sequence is TGTGCCAGCAGTGAAAACGGACAGCCGGAAAAACTGTTTTTT. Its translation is CASSENGQPEKLFF.

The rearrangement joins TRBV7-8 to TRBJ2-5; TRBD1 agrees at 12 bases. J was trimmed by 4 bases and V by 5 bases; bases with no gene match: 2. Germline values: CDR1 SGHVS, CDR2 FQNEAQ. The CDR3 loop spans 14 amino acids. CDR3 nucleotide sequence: TGTGCCAGCAGCAGGGACAGGGGGCGAGAGACCCAGTACTTC. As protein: CASSRDRGRETQYF.

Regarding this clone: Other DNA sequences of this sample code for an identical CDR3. This chain's CDR3 is CASSRLTSGSTDTQYF. In nucleotides, the CDR3 is TGCGCCAGCAGCCGTCTAACTAGCGGGAGCACAGATACGCAGTATTTT. The V gene is TRBV4-1, the J gene TRBJ2-3; 9 bases fit TRBD2. Germline lookup yields CDR1 MGHRA and CDR2 YSYEKL. CDR3 size: 16 residues. The trim removed 4 bases at V and 0 bases at J, leaving 5 bases unmatched.